A single sample gave rise to the 10 T cell receptor beta chains below, sequenced in a study of cytomegalovirus exposure and HLA in healthy donors. Primers: 60 Vbeta forward and 13 Jbeta reverse. The method was immunoSEQ multiplex PCR; TCRdb's version includes in-frame clones alone and lacks a portion of them. This table has 150,000 or so clones, roughly 85% appearing once. The sequencing sample was made of PBMCs. The receptor source for this set is a young man in good health and CMV-seronegative.

A few counts support this clone. In DNA form, the CDR3 reads TGTGCCAGCAGCCTCAGGACAGGGGATGCTAACTATGGCTACACCTTC. As protein: CASSLRTGDANYGYTF. This chain connects TRBV13 to TRBJ1-2; 9 nucleotides match TRBD1. The trim removed 5 bases at V and 0 bases at J, leaving 7 bases unmatched. The CDR3 sequence is 16 residues long. The germline V gene has CDR1 PRHDT and CDR2 FYEKMQ (reference sequence).

V gene TRBV5-1 combines with J gene TRBJ2-5, with D possibly being TRBD1 (5 bases). The tail of the sequence fits TRBJ2-7 better, so the J call may be wrong. Per the germline V gene, CDR1 is SGHRS and CDR2 is YFSETQ. The CDR3 totals 14 residues. The CDR3 is CASSLVPGSYEQYF. CDR3 in DNA: TGCGCCAGCAGCTTGGTCCCAGGGTCCTACGAGCAGTACTTC.

The gene calls are TRBV4-1 and TRBJ1-1, with no clear D. V gave up 1 base and J gave up 4 bases, with 4 bases separating them. CDR3 length: 12 amino acids. CDR1 is MGHRA and CDR2 is YSYEKL in the germline V gene. In DNA, the CDR3 is TGCGCCAGCAGCCAAGGGGCCACTGAAGCTTTCTTT. The encoded protein is CASSQGATEAFF.

The chain couples TRBV7-2 to TRBJ1-1; possible D gene TRBD1, 6 bases. CDR1 SGHTA and CDR2 FQGNSA come from the germline V gene. V lost 2 bases, J lost 2 bases, and 15 bases lay in between. The CDR3 sequence is 16 residues long. This CDR3 is CASSLRQGGGNTEAFF. The CDR3 DNA follows: TGTGCCAGCAGCTTACGGCAGGGAGGGGGAAACACTGAAGCTTTCTTT. The whole variable domain, filled in from reference TRBV7-2 and TRBJ1-1, reads GAGVSQSPSNKVTEKGKDVELRCDPISGHTALYWYRQSLGQGLEFLIYFQGNSAPDKSGLPSDRFSAERTGGSVSTLTIQRTQQEDSAVYLCASSLRQGGGNTEAFFGQGTRLTVV.

The chain joins TRBV28 to TRBJ1-6, with D unclear. Trimming shortened V by 6 bases and J by 8 bases, and 11 bases separated the two germline ends. CDR1 MDHEN and CDR2 SYDVKM come from the germline V gene. This CDR3 region has 13 residues. This CDR3 reads CASSRRSYSPLHF. In DNA form, the CDR3 reads TGTGCCAGCAGCCGCAGATCGTATTCACCCCTCCACTTT. Together with reference TRBV28 and TRBJ1-6, the CDR3 gives the full variable domain: DVKVTQSSRYLVKRTGEKVFLECVQDMDHENMFWYRQDPGLGLRLIYFSYDVKMKEKGDIPEGYSVSREKKERFSLILESASTNQTSMYLCASSRRSYSPLHFGNGTRLTVT.

The CDR3 is CASSQEAIARGRTGAFGELFF. As DNA, the CDR3 is TGCGCCAGCAGCCAAGAAGCGATAGCCAGAGGGAGGACAGGGGCGTTTGGGGAGCTGTTTTTT. The V gene is TRBV4-1, the J gene TRBJ2-2; TRBD1 agrees at 9 bases. The V segment lost 0 bases and the J segment 8 bases; nucleotides outside the gene matches: 22. The CDR3 is made up of 21 amino acids. Germline V gene lookup returns CDR1 MGHRA and CDR2 YSYEKL.

The chain combines TRBV30 with TRBJ2-3, with 14 bases fitting TRBD2. CDR3 size: 18 residues. CDR1 and CDR2 (germline): GTSNPN, SVGIG (reference sequence). The CDR3 coding sequence is TGTTCCCACTCGACTAGCGGGGGGGGGCCGGGGAGCACAGATACGCAGTATTTT. It codes for CSHSTSGGGPGSTDTQYF.

The CDR3 DNA follows: TGTGCCAGCAGTGAACGCGTCGGGGGGATCCAGAACTATGGCTACACCTTC. It translates to CASSERVGGIQNYGYTF. The chain combines TRBV6-1 with TRBJ1-2; D is perhaps TRBD1 (5 bases). The V end was cut by 2 bases, the J end by 2 bases, with 18 bases between. Germline-derived CDR1 and CDR2 are MNHNS and SASEGT. The CDR3 totals 17 residues.

This clone was counted once. This chain joins TRBV21-1 and TRBJ2-3; the D call TRBD1 from the table was never checked on the DNA. TRBV21-1 is flagged as a pseudogene. The CDR3 consists of 16 residues. The CDR3 DNA follows: TGTGCCAGCAGCAAAAGAAGGGACAGGGAGGCGGATACGCAGTATTTT. Translation gives CASSKRRDREADTQYF.

The chain links TRBV14 to TRBJ2-2; perhaps TRBD2 as D (6 bases). The CDR3 has 16 amino acids. Looked up from germline, CDR1 is SGHDN and CDR2 is FVKESK. V dropped 1 base and J dropped 1 base, with 10 bases sitting between them. CDR3: CASSQVRGENTGELFF. CDR3 bases: TGTGCCAGCAGCCAAGTACGCGGGGAGAACACCGGGGAGCTGTTTTTT.